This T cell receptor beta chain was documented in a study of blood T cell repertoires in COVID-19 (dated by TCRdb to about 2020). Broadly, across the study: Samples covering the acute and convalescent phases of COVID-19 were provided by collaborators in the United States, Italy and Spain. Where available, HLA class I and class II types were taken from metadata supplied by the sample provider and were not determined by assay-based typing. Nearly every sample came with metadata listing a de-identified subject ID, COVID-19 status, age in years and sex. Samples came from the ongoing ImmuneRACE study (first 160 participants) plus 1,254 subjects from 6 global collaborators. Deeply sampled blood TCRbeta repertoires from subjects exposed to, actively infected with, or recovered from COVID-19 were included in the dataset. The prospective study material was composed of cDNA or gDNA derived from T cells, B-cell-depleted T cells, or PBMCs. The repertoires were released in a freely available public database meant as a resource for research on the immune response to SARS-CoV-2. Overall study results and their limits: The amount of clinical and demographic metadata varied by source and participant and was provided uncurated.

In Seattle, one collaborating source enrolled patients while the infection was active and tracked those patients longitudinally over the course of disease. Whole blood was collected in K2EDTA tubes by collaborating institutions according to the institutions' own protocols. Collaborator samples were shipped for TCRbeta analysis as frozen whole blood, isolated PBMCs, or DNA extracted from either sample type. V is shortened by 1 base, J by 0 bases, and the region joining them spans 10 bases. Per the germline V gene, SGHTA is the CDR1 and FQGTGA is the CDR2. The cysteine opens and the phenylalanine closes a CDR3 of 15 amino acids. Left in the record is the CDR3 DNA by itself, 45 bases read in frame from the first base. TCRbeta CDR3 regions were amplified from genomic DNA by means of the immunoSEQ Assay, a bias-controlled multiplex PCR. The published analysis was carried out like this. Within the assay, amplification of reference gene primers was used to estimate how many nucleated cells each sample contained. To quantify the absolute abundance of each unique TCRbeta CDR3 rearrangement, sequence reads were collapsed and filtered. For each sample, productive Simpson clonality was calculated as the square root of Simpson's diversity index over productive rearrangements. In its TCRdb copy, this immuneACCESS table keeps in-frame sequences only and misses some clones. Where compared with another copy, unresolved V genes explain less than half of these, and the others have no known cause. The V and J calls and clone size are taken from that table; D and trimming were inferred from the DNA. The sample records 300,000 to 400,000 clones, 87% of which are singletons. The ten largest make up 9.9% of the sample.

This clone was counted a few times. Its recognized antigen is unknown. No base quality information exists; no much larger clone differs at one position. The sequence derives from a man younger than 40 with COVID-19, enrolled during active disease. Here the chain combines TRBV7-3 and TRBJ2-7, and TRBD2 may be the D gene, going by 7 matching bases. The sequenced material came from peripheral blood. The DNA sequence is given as TGTGCCAGCAGCTTAAACGGGGGGCCCTCCTACGAGCAGTACTTC. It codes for CASSLNGGPSYEQYF.